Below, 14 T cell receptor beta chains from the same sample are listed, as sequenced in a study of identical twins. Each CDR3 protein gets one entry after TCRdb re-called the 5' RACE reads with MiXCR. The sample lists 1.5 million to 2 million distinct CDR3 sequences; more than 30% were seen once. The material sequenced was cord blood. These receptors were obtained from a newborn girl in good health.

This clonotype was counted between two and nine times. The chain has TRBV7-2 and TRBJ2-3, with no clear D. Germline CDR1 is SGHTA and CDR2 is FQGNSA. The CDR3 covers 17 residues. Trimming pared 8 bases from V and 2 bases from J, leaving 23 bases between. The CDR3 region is CASFFDPPWTYTDTQYF. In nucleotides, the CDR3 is TGTGCCAGCTTCTTTGACCCCCCGTGGACCTACACAGATACGCAGTATTTT.

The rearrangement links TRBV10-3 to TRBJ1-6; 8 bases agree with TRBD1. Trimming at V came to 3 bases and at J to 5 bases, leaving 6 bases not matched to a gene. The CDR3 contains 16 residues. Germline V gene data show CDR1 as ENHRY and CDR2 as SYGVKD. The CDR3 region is CAISEPPTGDNSPLHF. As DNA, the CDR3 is TGTGCCATCAGTGAACCTCCGACAGGGGATAATTCACCCCTCCACTTT.

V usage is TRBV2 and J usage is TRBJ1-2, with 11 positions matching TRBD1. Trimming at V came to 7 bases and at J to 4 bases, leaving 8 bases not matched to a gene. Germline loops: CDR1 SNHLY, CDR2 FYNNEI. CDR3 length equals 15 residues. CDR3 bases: TGTGCCAGCATTTACGGGACAGGGGGTGCCTATGGCTACACCTTC. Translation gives CASIYGTGGAYGYTF.

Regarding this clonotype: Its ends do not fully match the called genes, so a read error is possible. CDR3 in DNA: TGCAGGGCTAGGACTAGCGGGAGTGATGAGCAGTTCTTC. It yields the protein CRARTSGSDEQFF. The chain carries TRBV20-1 and TRBJ2-1, with 13 positions matching TRBD2. The CDR3 loop spans 13 amino acids. Germline V gives CDR1 DFQATT, CDR2 SNEGSKA (reference sequence).

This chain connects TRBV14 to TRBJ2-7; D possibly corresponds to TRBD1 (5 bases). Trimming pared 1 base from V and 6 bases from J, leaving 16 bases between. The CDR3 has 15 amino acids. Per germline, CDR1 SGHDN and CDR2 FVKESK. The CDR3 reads CASSQGGRVLREQYF. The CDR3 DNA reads TGTGCCAGCAGCCAAGGGGGCAGGGTTTTGCGCGAGCAGTACTTC.

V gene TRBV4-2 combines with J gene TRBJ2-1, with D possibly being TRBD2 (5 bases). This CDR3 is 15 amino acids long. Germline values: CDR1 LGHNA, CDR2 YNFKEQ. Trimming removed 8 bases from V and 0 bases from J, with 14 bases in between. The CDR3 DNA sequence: TGTGCCAGCCAAGCCCTGGGGAGCTCCTACAATGAGCAGTTCTTC. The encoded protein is CASQALGSSYNEQFF.

CDR3: CASSLGHGGQSEKLFF. For the CDR3, the DNA is TGTGCCAGCAGCTTAGGGCATGGGGGGCAGAGTGAAAAACTGTTTTTT. V usage is TRBV11-2 and J usage is TRBJ1-4; tentatively, D is TRBD1 (6 bases). V gave up 1 base and J gave up 7 bases, with 16 bases separating them. The CDR3 length is 16 residues. CDR1 and CDR2 (germline): SGHAT, FQNNGV.

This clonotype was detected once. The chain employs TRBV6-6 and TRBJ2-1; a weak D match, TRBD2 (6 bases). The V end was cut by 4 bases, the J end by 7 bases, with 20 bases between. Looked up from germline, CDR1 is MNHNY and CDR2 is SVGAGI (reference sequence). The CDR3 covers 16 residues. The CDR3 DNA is TGTGCCAGCAGTTCCTCATTAACCGGGACTTTTAATGAGCAGTTCTTC. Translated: CASSSSLTGTFNEQFF.

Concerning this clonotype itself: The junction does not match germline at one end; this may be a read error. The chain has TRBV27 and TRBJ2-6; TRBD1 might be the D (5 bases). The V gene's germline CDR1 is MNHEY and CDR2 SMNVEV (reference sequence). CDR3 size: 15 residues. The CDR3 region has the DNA TGTGCCAGCAGACCCCATGGGTCTGGGGCCAACGTCTTGACTTTC. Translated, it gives CASRPHGSGANVLTF.

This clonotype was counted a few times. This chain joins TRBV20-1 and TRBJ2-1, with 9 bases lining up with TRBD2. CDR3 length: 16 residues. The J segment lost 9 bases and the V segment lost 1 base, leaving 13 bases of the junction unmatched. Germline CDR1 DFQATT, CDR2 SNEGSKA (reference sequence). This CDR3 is CSARGLTSGVLSEQFF. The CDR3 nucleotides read TGCAGTGCTAGAGGGCTGACTAGCGGAGTCCTTAGTGAGCAGTTCTTC.

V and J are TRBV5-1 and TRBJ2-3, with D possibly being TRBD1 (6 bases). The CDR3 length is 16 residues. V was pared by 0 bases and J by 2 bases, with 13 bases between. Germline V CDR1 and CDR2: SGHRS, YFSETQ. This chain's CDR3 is CASSLVARGATDTQYF. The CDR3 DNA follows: TGCGCCAGCAGCTTGGTCGCCAGGGGTGCCACAGATACGCAGTATTTT.

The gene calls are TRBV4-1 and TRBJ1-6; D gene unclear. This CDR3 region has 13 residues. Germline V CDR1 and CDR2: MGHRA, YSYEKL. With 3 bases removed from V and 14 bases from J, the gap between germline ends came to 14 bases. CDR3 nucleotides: TGCGCCAGCAGCCATTTTCCCAAAAGGGCCCTCCACTTT. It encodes CASSHFPKRALHF.

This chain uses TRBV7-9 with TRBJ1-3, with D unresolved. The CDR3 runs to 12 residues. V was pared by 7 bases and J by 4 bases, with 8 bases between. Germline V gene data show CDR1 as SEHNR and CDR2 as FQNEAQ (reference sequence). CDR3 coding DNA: TGTGCCAGCACCCTTGCAGGAAACACCATATATTTT. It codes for CASTLAGNTIYF.

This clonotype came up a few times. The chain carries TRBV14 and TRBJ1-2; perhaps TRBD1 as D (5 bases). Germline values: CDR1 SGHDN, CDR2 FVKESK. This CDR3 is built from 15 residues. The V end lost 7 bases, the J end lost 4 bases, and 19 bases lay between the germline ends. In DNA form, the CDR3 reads TGTGCCAGCATTCTGGACACCCATCACTTCTATGGCTACACCTTC. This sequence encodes CASILDTHHFYGYTF.